Below, one T cell receptor (beta chain) is given with its context. This specimen includes other DNA sequences encoding the same CDR3. This sample stems from a study of blood T cell repertoires in COVID-19. Study-wide background: Acute-phase and convalescent COVID-19 samples originated in the United States, Italy and Spain. PBMCs, B-cell-depleted T cells, or T cells provided the cDNA or gDNA that made up the material.

Per germline, CDR1 SEHNR and CDR2 FQNEAQ (reference sequence). The CDR3 spans 12 residues. V was cut by 5 bases and J by 3 bases, with 8 bases left in between. Methods used by the authors: From reference gene primer amplification, estimates of nucleated cell counts were derived. TCRdb's copy holds only in-frame clones and misses some; the assay was immunoSEQ multiplex PCR. That table supplies the V and J calls and clone size; D and trimming were determined from the DNA. Of approximately 250,000 clones detected, 84% appear once; the ten largest clones hold about 1.5%. This TCR was sampled from a middle-aged woman who had recovered from COVID-19. The sequencing sample was made of peripheral blood. The gene calls are TRBV7-9 and TRBJ2-7; perhaps TRBD1 as D (5 bases). The CDR3 loop reads CASSARGYEQYF. CDR3 sequence (DNA): TGTGCCAGCAGCGCAAGGGGCTACGAGCAGTACTTC.